This entry describes one T cell receptor beta chain. Using immunoSEQ multiplex PCR, the repertoire was profiled, and TCRdb retains in-frame clones only, with some absent. The table lists about 11,000 clones, 80% of them singletons. Germline V gene lookup returns CDR1 SGHTA and CDR2 FQGNSA. Trimming cost V 5 bases and J 5 bases; bases outside gene matches: 8. CDR3 length: 14 residues. The sample belongs to a study of blood T cell dynamics during melanoma immunotherapy. Study as a whole: Patients with metastatic melanoma got pembrolizumab or nivolumab-ipilimumab as first-line care.

Time point meaning: week 3, after first cycle of checkpoint inhibitor. Disease control meant complete response, partial response or stable disease at 12 weeks. The material sequenced was blood, taken from a patient treated with checkpoint blockade. This sequence originates from a human donor with melanoma. The chain is built from TRBV7-2 and TRBJ1-2; 7 bases align to TRBD1. The CDR3 DNA reads as TGTGCCAGCAGCGCACAGGGGCAAGGGTATGGCTACACCTTC. As protein: CASSAQGQGYGYTF. The whole variable domain, remainder taken from reference TRBV7-2 and TRBJ1-2, is GAGVSQSPSNKVTEKGKDVELRCDPISGHTALYWYRQSLGQGLEFLIYFQGNSAPDKSGLPSDRFSAERTGGSVSTLTIQRTQQEDSAVYLCASSAQGQGYGYTFGSGTRLTVV.